The sequence of this TCR beta chain was determined in a study of blood T cells in healthy people across ages. With regard to this clonotype: The antigen remains undetermined.

The CDR3 loop spans 16 amino acids. Germline V lookup: CDR1 SGDLS, CDR2 YYNGEE. The germline V and J ends were trimmed by 0 bases and 4 bases, with 16 bases remaining between them. Study results and caveats: Diversity of TCR beta per million T cells declined in a roughly linear way with age.

PCR was performed a second time for about 7 to 12 cycles using a sample-barcoded 5' primer and a J-beta primer mix. A single record per CDR3 protein comes from TCRdb applying MiXCR to the 5' RACE reads. The sample has approximately 1,000,000 distinct CDR3 sequences; roughly two fifths are singletons. This TCR came from a man aged 18 to 30 in good health. The sequenced sample consisted of blood. This chain connects TRBV9 to TRBJ1-2; D is ambiguous. CDR3 DNA: TGTGCCAGCAGCGTAGGAGAGACCCTCCGAGGCTATGGCTACACCTTC. As protein: CASSVGETLRGYGYTF.